The clone carrying this T cell receptor (beta chain) has just a few counts. This record belongs to a study of CD8+ T cells in alopecia areata. This CDR3 contains 17 residues. Germline loops: CDR1 GTSNPN, CDR2 SVGIG (reference sequence). Deletions cut 0 bases from V and 1 base from J, with 15 bases between. Following RNA extraction, reverse transcription yielded cDNA that acted as the sequencing template. Produced via immunoSEQ multiplex PCR; TCRdb's table is partial and in-frame only. Of more than 200,000 clones listed, 67% are singletons. This clonotype was sampled from a human donor with alopecia areata. The material was CD4+ T cells sorted from blood, obtained at week 0. The genes are TRBV30 and TRBJ2-2; possible D gene TRBD1, 5 bases. This chain's CDR3 is CAWSVGSQGWNTGELFF. The DNA for the CDR3 is TGTGCCTGGAGTGTCGGTAGCCAGGGATGGAACACCGGGGAGCTGTTTTTT.